A selection of T cell receptor beta chains follows, all from one sample in a study of neurological immune-mediated disorders. TCRdb analysed the 5' RACE reads with MiXCR anew, one entry per CDR3 protein. The sample lists tens of thousands of distinct CDR3 sequences, about 9.9% occurring once. Material: CD4+ T cells from blood. The receptors shown here come from a woman aged 25 to 45 with HTLV-1-associated myelopathy (HAM/TSP). CDR3s leave out the opening cysteine and the closing phenylalanine or tryptophan.

TRBJ1-2,TRBV20-1,SARQGPGYT
TRBJ2-5,TRBV20-1,SAGLGAETQY
TRBJ1-4,TRBV5-1,ASSVTGATNEKLF
TRBJ2-2,TRBV18,ASSPRGGSDTGELF
TRBJ2-7,TRBV5-1,ASSLGEHGAYEQY
TRBJ1-4,TRBV7-9,AVKPSITTNEKLF
TRBJ2-2,TRBV6-5,ASSTTGSARTGELF
TRBJ2-3,TRBV7-2,ASSPVWKRGADTQY
TRBJ2-1,TRBV24-1,ATSDPGGDNEQF
TRBJ2-3,TRBV5-1,ASNRDRVKDTQY
TRBJ2-1,TRBV6-2/TRBV6-3,ASTQFNEQF
TRBJ1-2,TRBV6-6,ASSMGQGQIRHGYT
TRBJ1-2,TRBV3-1,ASSQVRGGYT
TRBJ1-2,TRBV29-1,SVAGTGDGYT
TRBJ2-1,TRBV5-1,ASSLGGNEQF
TRBJ1-6,TRBV6-2/TRBV6-3,ASTSRETNSPLH
TRBJ2-3,TRBV5-5,ASSLGQGVGTDTQY
TRBJ1-2,TRBV5-6,ASRTRGRGRDGYT
TRBJ2-3,TRBV24-1,ATSGGGWADTQY
TRBJ1-1,TRBV29-1,SVEGQMNTEAF
TRBJ1-3,TRBV7-2,ASSLQGGYGNTIY
TRBJ2-3,TRBV7-3,ASSLRGLSDTQY
TRBJ1-1,TRBV4-1,ASSQGRSTEAF
TRBJ2-6,TRBV5-1,ASSPGQRSGANVLT
TRBJ2-7,TRBV6-5,ASSYLPRATYEQY
TRBJ1-1,TRBV29-1,SVGRQGPTEAF
TRBJ2-7,TRBV20-1,SASSLEIQGPSYEQY
TRBJ1-4,TRBV9,ASSVADRNNEKLF
TRBJ2-1,TRBV10-3,AIKRGALDEQF
TRBJ2-6,TRBV5-1,ASSLPSSGANVLT
TRBJ2-3,TRBV5-1,ASSPRLAGTTDTQY
TRBJ1-6,TRBV20-1,SARKQGNSPLH
TRBJ1-1,TRBV14,ASSQDLVSEAF
TRBJ2-1,TRBV12-3/TRBV12-4,ASSWGDEQF
TRBJ1-3,TRBV20-1,SADGSGNTIY
TRBJ1-2,TRBV5-1,ASSLDPAMHYGYT
TRBJ2-4,TRBV10-2,ASSVDQAKNIQY
TRBJ2-3,TRBV5-4,ASSYQLGADTQY
TRBJ1-1,TRBV7-9,ASSQPAGHSNTEAF
TRBJ1-2,TRBV7-9,DNSRDGLNYGYT
TRBJ2-7,TRBV20-1,SAREGSGEQY
TRBJ1-6,TRBV6-5,ASSLGIDPKGTLH
TRBJ1-5,TRBV5-8,ASSLDGSRNQPQH
TRBJ1-2,TRBV20-1,SAAQEDYGYT
TRBJ1-2,TRBV6-6,ASTLGQYYGYT
TRBJ2-3,TRBV15,ATSSNRGRGTDTQY
TRBJ1-1,TRBV5-8,ASSLGALYGQNTEAF
TRBJ1-2,TRBV30,AWSRTAYGYT
TRBJ2-5,TRBV15,ATSKPGAGQQETQY
TRBJ1-2,TRBV3-1,ASSHAGGGGGYT